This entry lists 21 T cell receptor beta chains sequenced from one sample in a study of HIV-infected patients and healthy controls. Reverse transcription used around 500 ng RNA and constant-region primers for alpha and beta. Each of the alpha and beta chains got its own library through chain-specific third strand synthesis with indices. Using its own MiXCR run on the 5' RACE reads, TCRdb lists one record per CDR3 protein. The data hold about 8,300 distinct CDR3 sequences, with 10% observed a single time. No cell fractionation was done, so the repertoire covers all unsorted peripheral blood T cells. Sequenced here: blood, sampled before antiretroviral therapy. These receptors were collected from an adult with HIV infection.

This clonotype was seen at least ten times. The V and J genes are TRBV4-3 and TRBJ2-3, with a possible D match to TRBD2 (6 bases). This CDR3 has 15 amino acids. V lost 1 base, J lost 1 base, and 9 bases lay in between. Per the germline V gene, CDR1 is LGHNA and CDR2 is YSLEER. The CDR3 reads CASSQVSGRTDTQYF. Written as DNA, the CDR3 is TGCGCCAGCAGCCAAGTTAGCGGTCGCACAGATACGCAGTATTTT.

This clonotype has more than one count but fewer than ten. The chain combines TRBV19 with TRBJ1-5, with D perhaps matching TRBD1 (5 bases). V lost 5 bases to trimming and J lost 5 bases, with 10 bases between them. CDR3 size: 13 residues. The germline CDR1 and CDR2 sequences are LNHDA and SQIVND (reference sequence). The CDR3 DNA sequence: TGTGCCAGTAGTGAGTCAGGGTATCAGCCCCAGCATTTT. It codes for CASSESGYQPQHF.

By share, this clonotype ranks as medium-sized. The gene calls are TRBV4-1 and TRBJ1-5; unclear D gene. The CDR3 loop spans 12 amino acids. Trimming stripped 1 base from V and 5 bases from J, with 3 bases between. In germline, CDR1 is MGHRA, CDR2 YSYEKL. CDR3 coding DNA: TGCGCCAGCAGCCAAGGCGATCAGCCCCAGCATTTT. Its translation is CASSQGDQPQHF.

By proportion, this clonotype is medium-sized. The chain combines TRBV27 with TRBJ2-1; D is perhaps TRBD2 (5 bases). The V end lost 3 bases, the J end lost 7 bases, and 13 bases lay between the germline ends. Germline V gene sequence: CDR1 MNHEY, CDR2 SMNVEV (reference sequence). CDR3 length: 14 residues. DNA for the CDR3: TGTGCCAGCAGTTTGCTGGGAAGGGAGAATGAGCAGTTCTTC. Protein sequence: CASSLLGRENEQFF.

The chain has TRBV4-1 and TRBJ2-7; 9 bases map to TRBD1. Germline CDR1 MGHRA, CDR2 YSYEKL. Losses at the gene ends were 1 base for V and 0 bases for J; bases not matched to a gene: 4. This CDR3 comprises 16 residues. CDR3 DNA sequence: TGCGCCAGCAGCCAAGTACAGGGGGCCGACTCCTACGAGCAGTACTTC. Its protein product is CASSQVQGADSYEQYF.

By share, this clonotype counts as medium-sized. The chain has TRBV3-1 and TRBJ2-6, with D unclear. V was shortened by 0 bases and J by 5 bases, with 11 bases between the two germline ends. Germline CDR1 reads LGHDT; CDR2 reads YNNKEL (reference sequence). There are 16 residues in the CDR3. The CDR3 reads CASSQDRTAWANVLTF. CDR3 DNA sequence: TGTGCCAGCAGCCAAGACCGGACGGCCTGGGCCAACGTCCTGACTTTC.

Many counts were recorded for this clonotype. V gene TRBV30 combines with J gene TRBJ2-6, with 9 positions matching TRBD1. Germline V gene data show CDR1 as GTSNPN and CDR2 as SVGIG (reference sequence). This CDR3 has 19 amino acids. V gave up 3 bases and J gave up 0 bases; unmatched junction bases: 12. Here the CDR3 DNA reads TGTGCCTGGAGGGACTGGGACAGGGTTTCTCTCTCTGGGGCCAACGTCCTGACTTTC. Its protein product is CAWRDWDRVSLSGANVLTF.

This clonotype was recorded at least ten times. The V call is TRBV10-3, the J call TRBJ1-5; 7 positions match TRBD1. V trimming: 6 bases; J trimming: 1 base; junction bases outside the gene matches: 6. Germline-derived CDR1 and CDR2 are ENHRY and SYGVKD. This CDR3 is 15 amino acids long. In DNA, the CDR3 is TGTGCCATCAGCTCGACAGGGTTAAGCAATCAGCCCCAGCATTTT. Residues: CAISSTGLSNQPQHF.

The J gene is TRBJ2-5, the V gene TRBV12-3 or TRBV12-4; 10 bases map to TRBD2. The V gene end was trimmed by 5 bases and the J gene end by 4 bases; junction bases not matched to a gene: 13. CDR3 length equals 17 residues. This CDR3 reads CASSLGTSARTSETQYF. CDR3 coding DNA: TGTGCCAGCAGTCTAGGGACTAGCGCCAGAACGTCAGAGACCCAGTACTTC.

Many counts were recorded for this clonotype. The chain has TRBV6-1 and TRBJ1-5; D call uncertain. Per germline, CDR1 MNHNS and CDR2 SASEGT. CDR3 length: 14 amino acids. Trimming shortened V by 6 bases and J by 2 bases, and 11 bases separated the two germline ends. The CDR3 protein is CASSETRGNQPQHF. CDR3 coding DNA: TGTGCCAGCAGCGAAACTAGAGGCAATCAGCCCCAGCATTTT.

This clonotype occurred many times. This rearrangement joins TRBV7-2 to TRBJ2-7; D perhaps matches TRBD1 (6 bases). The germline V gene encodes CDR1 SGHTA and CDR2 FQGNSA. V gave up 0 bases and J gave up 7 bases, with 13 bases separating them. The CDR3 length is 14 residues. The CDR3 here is CASSLAQGGGEQYF. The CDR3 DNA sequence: TGTGCCAGCAGCTTAGCACAGGGTGGTGGGGAGCAGTACTTC.

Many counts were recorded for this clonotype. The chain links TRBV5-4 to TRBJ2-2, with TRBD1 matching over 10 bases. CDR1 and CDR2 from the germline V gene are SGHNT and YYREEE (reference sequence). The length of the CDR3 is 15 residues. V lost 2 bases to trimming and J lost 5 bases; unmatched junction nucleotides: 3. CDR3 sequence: CASSFGTGVTGELFF. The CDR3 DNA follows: TGTGCCAGCAGCTTCGGGACAGGGGTGACCGGGGAGCTGTTTTTT.

CDR3 amino acids: CASSVRSDTEAFF. CDR3 coding DNA: TGTGCCAGCAGCGTAAGGTCGGACACTGAAGCTTTCTTT. V gene TRBV9 combines with J gene TRBJ1-1; D call uncertain. CDR3 length equals 13 residues. Between the trimmed V and J ends, which lost 1 base and 3 bases, there was a span of 7 bases. Per germline, CDR1 SGDLS and CDR2 YYNGEE.

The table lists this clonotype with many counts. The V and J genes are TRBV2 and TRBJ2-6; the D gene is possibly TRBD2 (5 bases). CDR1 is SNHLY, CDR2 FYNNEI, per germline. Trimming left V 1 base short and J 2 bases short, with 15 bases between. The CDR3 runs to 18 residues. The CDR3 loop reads CASSEDRMRAPGANVLTF. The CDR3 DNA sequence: TGTGCCAGCAGTGAAGATCGTATGAGGGCACCTGGGGCCAACGTCCTGACTTTC.

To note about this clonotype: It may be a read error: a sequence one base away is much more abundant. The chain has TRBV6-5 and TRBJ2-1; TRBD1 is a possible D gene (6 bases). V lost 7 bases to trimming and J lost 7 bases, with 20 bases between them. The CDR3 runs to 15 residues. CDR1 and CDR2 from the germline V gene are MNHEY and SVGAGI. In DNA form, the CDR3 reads TGTGCCAGCAATAAACTCCAGGGGTCGAGAAATGAGCAGTTCTTC. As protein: CASNKLQGSRNEQFF.

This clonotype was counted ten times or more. This chain's CDR3 is CASSYQRGGTEAFF. The CDR3 region has the DNA TGTGCCAGCAGTTATCAGCGGGGGGGAACTGAAGCTTTCTTT. This chain links TRBV6-2 or TRBV6-3 with TRBJ1-1; tentative D call: TRBD1 (5 bases). CDR1 and CDR2 (germline): MNHEY, SVGEGT. V gave up 3 bases and J gave up 5 bases, with 13 bases separating them. The CDR3 is made up of 14 amino acids.

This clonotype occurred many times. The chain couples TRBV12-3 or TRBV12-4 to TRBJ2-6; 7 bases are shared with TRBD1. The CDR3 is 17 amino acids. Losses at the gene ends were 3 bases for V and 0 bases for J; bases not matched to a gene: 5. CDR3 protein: CASSLDRRLSGANVLTF. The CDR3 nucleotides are TGTGCCAGCAGTTTGGACAGGAGACTCTCTGGGGCCAACGTCCTGACTTTC.

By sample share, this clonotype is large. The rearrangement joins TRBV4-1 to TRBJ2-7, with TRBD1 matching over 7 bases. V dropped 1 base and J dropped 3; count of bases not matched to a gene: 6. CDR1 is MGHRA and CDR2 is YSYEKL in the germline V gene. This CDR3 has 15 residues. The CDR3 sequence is CASSQASTGNYEQYF. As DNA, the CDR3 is TGCGCCAGCAGCCAAGCCTCGACAGGGAACTACGAGCAGTACTTC.

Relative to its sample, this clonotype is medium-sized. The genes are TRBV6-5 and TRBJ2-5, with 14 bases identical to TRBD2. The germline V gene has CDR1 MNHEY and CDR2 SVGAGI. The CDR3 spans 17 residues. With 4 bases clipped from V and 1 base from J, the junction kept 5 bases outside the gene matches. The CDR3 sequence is CASSLPGLAGVQETQYF. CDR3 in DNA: TGTGCCAGCAGTTTGCCGGGACTAGCGGGGGTCCAAGAGACCCAGTACTTC.

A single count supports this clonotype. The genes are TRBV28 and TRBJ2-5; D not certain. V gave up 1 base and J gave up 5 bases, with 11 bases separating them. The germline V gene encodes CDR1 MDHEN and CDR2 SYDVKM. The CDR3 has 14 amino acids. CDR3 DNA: TGTGCCAGCAGTTTATTCATACTGGGGGAGACCCAGTACTTC. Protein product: CASSLFILGETQYF. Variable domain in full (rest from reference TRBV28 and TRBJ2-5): DVKVTQSSRYLVKRTGEKVFLECVQDMDHENMFWYRQDPGLGLRLIYFSYDVKMKEKGDIPEGYSVSREKKERFSLILESASTNQTSMYLCASSLFILGETQYFGPGTRLLVL.

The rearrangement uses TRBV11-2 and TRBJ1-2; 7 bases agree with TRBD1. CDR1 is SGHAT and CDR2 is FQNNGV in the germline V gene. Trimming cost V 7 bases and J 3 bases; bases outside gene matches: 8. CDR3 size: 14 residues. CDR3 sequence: CASNNRGADYGYTF. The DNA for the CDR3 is TGTGCCAGCAACAACAGGGGCGCCGACTATGGCTACACCTTC.